The clone carrying this TCR beta chain was counted ten times or more. Antigen: not known. Germline loops: CDR1 SEHNR, CDR2 FQNEAQ (reference sequence). V lost 1 base to trimming and J lost 2 bases, with 9 bases between them. The CDR3 length is 14 residues. This sample is drawn from a study of Graves' ophthalmopathy and Graves' hyperthyroidism. Study results and caveats: The blood repertoire also included most expanded thyroid clonotypes above 0.001 frequency.

For repertoire sequencing, the TCR beta CDR3 regions were amplified from RNA transcripts. Amplification began with first-round RT-PCR using HTBI primers, then second-round multiplex PCR was performed. Via MiXCR, TCRdb re-called the multiplex PCR reads, giving one row per CDR3 protein. The sample contains about 220,000 distinct CDR3 sequences, roughly 21% of which appear only once. The V and J genes are TRBV7-9 and TRBJ2-7, with D maybe TRBD1 (5 bases). The sequence was collected from a woman between 50 and 59 years old with Graves' ophthalmopathy. The material sequenced was peripheral blood. For the CDR3, the DNA is TGTGCCAGCAGCTTAGGGACACCTCCCTACGAGCAGTACTTC. Translation: CASSLGTPPYEQYF.